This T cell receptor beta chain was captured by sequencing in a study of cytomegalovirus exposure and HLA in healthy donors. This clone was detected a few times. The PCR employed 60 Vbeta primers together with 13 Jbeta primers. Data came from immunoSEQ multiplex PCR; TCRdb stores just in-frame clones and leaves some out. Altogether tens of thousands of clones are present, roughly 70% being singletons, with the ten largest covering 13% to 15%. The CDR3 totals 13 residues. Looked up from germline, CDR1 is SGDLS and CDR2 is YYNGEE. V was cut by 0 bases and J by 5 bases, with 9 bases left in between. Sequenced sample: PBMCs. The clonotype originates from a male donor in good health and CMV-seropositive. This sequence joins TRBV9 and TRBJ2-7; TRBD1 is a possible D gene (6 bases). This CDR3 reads CASSVDTGNEQYF. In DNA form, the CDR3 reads TGTGCCAGCAGCGTAGATACAGGGAACGAGCAGTACTTC.